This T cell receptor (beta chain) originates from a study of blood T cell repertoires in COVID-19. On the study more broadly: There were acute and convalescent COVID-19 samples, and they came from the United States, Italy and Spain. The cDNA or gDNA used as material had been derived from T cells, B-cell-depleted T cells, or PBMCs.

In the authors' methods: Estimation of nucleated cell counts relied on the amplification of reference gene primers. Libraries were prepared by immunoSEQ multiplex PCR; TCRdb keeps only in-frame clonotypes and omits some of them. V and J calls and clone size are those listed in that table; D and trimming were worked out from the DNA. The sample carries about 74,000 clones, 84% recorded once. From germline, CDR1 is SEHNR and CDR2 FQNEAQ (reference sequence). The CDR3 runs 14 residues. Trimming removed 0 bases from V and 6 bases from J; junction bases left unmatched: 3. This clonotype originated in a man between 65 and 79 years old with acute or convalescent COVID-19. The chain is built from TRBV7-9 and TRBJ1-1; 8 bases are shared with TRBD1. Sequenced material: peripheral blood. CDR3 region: CASSLAYRGAEAFF. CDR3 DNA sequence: TGTGCCAGCAGCTTAGCGTACAGGGGGGCTGAAGCTTTCTTT.